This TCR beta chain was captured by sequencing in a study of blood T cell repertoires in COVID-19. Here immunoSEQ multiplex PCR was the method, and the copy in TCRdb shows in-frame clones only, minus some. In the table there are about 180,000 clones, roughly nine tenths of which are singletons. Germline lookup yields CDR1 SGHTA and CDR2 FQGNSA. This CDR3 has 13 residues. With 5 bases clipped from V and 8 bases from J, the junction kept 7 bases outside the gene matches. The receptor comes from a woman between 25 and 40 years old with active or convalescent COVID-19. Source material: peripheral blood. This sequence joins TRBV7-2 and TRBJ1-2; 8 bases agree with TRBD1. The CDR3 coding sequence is TGTGCCAGCAGCGCCAACAGGGGGAGCGGCTACACCTTC. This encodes CASSANRGSGYTF.